This T cell receptor beta chain stems from a study of T cell changes during pregnancy in multiple sclerosis. This clone was observed once. Trimming left V 1 base short and J 7 bases short, with 4 bases between. The CDR3 is 12 amino acids. The germline V gene has CDR1 MNHNS and CDR2 SASEGT. Produced via immunoSEQ multiplex PCR; TCRdb's table is partial and in-frame only. The sample lists approximately 63,000 clones; around 94% were seen once. The rearrangement joins TRBV6-1 to TRBJ2-2; D gene uncertain. The source material was peripheral blood, sampled in the third trimester of pregnancy. The clonotype originates from a female donor in good health, enrolled as a control in a pregnancy study. DNA for the CDR3: TGTGCCAGCAGTGAAGGAGGCGGGGAGCTGTTTTTT. Translated, it gives CASSEGGGELFF.